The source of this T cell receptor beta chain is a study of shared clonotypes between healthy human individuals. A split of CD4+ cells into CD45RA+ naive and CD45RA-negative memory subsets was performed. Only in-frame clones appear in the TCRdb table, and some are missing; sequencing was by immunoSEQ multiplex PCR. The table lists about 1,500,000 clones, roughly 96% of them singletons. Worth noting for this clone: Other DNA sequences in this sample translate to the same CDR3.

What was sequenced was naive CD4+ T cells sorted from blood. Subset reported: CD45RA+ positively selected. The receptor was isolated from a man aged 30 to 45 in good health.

The CDR3 DNA reads as TGTGCTAGTGGTTTGGGTAATCAGCCCCAGCATTTT. Protein sequence: CASGLGNQPQHF. This chain uses TRBV12-5 with TRBJ1-5; D not resolved. Per germline, CDR1 LGHNT and CDR2 FRNRAP. The germline V and J ends were trimmed by 1 base and 4 bases, with 2 bases remaining between them. The CDR3 totals 12 residues.